This is a list of T cell receptor beta chains from one sample in a study of blood T cell repertoires in COVID-19. Sequenced by immunoSEQ multiplex PCR; TCRdb stores in-frame clones only, minus some. This sample yields about 410,000 clones, of which around 91% are seen a single time; 1.5% to 1.8% belongs to the top ten. The sample comprised peripheral blood. These receptors were obtained from a woman aged 40 to 55 with COVID-19, enrolled during active disease. Both conserved end residues are trimmed from each CDR3. The D gene is left open where the match is weak.

TRBV11-1	NA	TRBJ2-5	ASKSYRAQSQETQY
TRBV27	NA	TRBJ2-3	ASSYRGRADTQY
TRBV7-3	NA	TRBJ2-2	ASSPPRPGELF
TRBV28	NA	TRBJ2-3	ASVGPTSTDTQY
TRBV3-1/TRBV3-2	NA	TRBJ1-5	ASSRGGGNQPQH
TRBV29-1	NA	TRBJ1-3	SVYQANSGNTIY
TRBV11-2	TRBD1	TRBJ1-1	ASSPKGALNTEAF
TRBV27	NA	TRBJ2-3	ASSTTALLPDTQY
TRBV2	NA	TRBJ1-1	ASSESGNTEAF
TRBV7-2	TRBD2	TRBJ2-3	ASSLGLAGARFSTDTQY
TRBV6-5	NA	TRBJ1-5	ASRPTGSNQPQH
TRBV18	NA	TRBJ2-3	ASSPPRSDTQY
TRBV28	NA	TRBJ1-6	ASSSEGKKRGSPLH
TRBV7-9	NA	TRBJ2-5	ASSPWDTLRQETQY
TRBV19	NA	TRBJ1-5	ASSTGDNQPQH
TRBV2	NA	TRBJ1-1	ASSYRAAEAF
TRBV27	NA	TRBJ2-1	ASSLYYEADPIRF
TRBV5-1	TRBD1	TRBJ2-1	ASSLGVTGGSNEQF
TRBV28	TRBD1	TRBJ1-5	ASSSRGSRNQPQH
TRBV5-4	NA	TRBJ2-2	ASNRDTGELF
TRBV5-1	NA	TRBJ1-5	ASGQQSDQPQH
TRBV4-3	TRBD1	TRBJ2-3	ASSQDLGQATDTQY
TRBV7-2	NA	TRBJ1-1	ASSLRGGQNTEAF
TRBV27	NA	TRBJ1-6	ASSQDSLIDNSPLH
TRBV9	NA	TRBJ1-1	ASSVATSGIGEAF
TRBV11-2	NA	TRBJ2-1	ASSLAVPGLHNEQF
TRBV7-3	NA	TRBJ2-7	ASSFLPDSSYEQY
TRBV6-6	TRBD1	TRBJ1-2	ASSYRQGANYGYT
TRBV15	TRBD1	TRBJ2-3	ATSGIPGQGADTQY
TRBV5-4	TRBD1	TRBJ2-2	ASSLVQGALWAGELF
TRBV3-1/TRBV3-2	TRBD1	TRBJ1-4	ASSLRGQAPNEKLF
TRBV20-1	NA	TRBJ2-1	SASQGPYSHNEQF
TRBV19	TRBD1	TRBJ1-3	ASSMPGGLGNTIY
TRBV6-2/TRBV6-3	NA	TRBJ2-6	ASSFNSGANVLT
TRBV19	TRBD1	TRBJ2-7	ASSNPGQESSYEQY
TRBV5-1	TRBD1	TRBJ2-5	ASSLGQGGGTQY
TRBV28	NA	TRBJ1-4	ASSPQGRELF
TRBV30	NA	TRBJ2-1	AWSVLPRAGEQF
TRBV9	NA	TRBJ2-2	ASSVEERTGELF
TRBV15	TRBD2	TRBJ2-5	ATRLAGGLGTQY
TRBV14	TRBD2	TRBJ2-1	ASSQVRSGGNEQF
TRBV29-1	NA	TRBJ1-4	SVRTLGETNEKLF
TRBV9	TRBD2	TRBJ2-2	ASSPGRLAGSGELF
TRBV30	TRBD1	TRBJ2-4	AWSRDRAPILAKNIQY
TRBV7-9	TRBD1	TRBJ1-5	ASSFGDRQEQPQH
TRBV9	NA	TRBJ2-7	ASSVGQTYEQY
TRBV7-8	NA	TRBJ2-2	ASSQGGTGELF
TRBV19	NA	TRBJ1-2	ASSRRINYGYT
TRBV19	NA	TRBJ2-1	ASLGGPFSNEQF
TRBV4-2	TRBD1	TRBJ2-7	ASSQPGQNYEQY
TRBV24-1	TRBD1	TRBJ1-2	ATTQGGPYGYT
TRBV19	NA	TRBJ1-4	ASTEFGTNEKLF
TRBV4-3	NA	TRBJ1-4	ASSHPGGGKLF
TRBV28	TRBD1	TRBJ2-3	ASSFRQGATDTQY
TRBV28	TRBD2	TRBJ2-3	ASSSPSGGRRDTQY
TRBV28	TRBD1	TRBJ1-1	ASSTVPGQENTEAF
TRBV27	NA	TRBJ2-7	ASSLRTSNEQY
TRBV12-5	NA	TRBJ1-1	ASLTGFAF
TRBV28	NA	TRBJ1-2	ASSQDIYGYT